These 31 T cell receptor beta chains came from one sample sequenced in a study of T cell changes during pregnancy in multiple sclerosis. Libraries were prepared by immunoSEQ multiplex PCR; TCRdb keeps only in-frame clonotypes and omits some of them. Of 40,000 to 55,000 clones listed, 91% are singletons. Sample: CD8+ T cells from peripheral blood mononuclear cells, taken in the second trimester of pregnancy. The receptors were sampled from a female donor with multiple sclerosis, enrolled in a pregnancy study.

This CDR3 reads CASSAHTGDTEAFF. CDR3 in DNA: TGTGCCAGCAGCGCCCATACAGGGGACACTGAAGCTTTCTTT. The rearrangement uses TRBV5-8 and TRBJ1-1; 7 positions match TRBD1. The CDR3 has 14 amino acids. Germline V CDR1 and CDR2: SGHTS, YDEGEE. The V and J ends lost 4 bases and 3 bases, in that order; junction bases with no gene match: 6.

The chain has TRBV7-2 and TRBJ2-5; 8 nucleotides match TRBD2. Germline V lookup: CDR1 SGHTA, CDR2 FQGNSA. This CDR3 spans 15 amino acids. J lost 2 bases, V lost 4 bases, and 6 bases had no gene match. The chain's CDR3 is CASSSGGGQQETQYF. The CDR3 DNA follows: TGTGCCAGCAGCTCGGGGGGGGGTCAACAAGAGACCCAGTACTTC.

V is TRBV19 and J is TRBJ1-2, with a tentative D call TRBD1 (6 bases). V gave up 7 bases and J gave up 2 bases, with 17 bases separating them. From germline, CDR1 is LNHDA and CDR2 SQIVND (reference sequence). This CDR3 spans 15 amino acids. The CDR3 bases are TGTGCCAGTACCCAGTCGGGGGGGCCAAACTATGGCTACACCTTC. It yields the protein CASTQSGGPNYGYTF.

This sequence joins TRBV6-5 and TRBJ2-5, with D possibly matching TRBD2 (7 bases). The germline V and J ends were trimmed by 7 bases and 3 bases, with 12 bases remaining between them. The V gene's germline CDR1 is MNHEY and CDR2 SVGAGI. The CDR3 sequence is 13 residues long. For the CDR3, the DNA is TGTGCCAGCAAGGGGGGGGCTAAAGAGACCCAGTACTTC. This codes for CASKGGAKETQYF.

This chain uses TRBV6-5 with TRBJ2-2; 8 nucleotides agree with TRBD1. The CDR3 loop spans 16 amino acids. Germline loops: CDR1 MNHEY, CDR2 SVGAGI. J was trimmed by 1 base and V by 2 bases; bases with no gene match: 3. The CDR3 nucleotides read TGTGCCAGCAGTTACCCGGACAGGGTGAACACCGGGGAGCTGTTTTTT. Its translation is CASSYPDRVNTGELFF.

The V gene is TRBV10-3, the J gene TRBJ2-3, with TRBD1 matching over 9 bases. The CDR3 is 17 residues long. CDR1 ENHRY and CDR2 SYGVKD come from the germline V gene. The J segment lost 3 bases and the V segment lost 5 bases, leaving 12 bases of the junction unmatched. CDR3 in DNA: TGTGCCATCAGTATTTCCCCCGGGACAGGGATAACAGATACGCAGTATTTT. Translated: CAISISPGTGITDTQYF.

In nucleotides, the CDR3 is TGTGCCAGCAGTTATATCTGGGACAGCGACGTGGGCTACACCTTC. Protein product: CASSYIWDSDVGYTF. V usage is TRBV6-5 and J usage is TRBJ1-2, with 7 bases identical to TRBD1. The junction had 12 bases not matched to a gene; V was cut back by 3 bases and J by 8 bases. The germline gives CDR1 MNHEY, CDR2 SVGAGI. This CDR3 has 15 residues.

With respect to this clone: An end of the junction does not agree with germline; a read error may underlie this. The chain links TRBV2 to TRBJ2-1; 10 nucleotides match TRBD2. CDR3 size: 15 residues. Germline values: CDR1 SNHLY, CDR2 FYNNEI. This CDR3 reads CTSSPASGGGNEQFF. The CDR3 coding sequence is TGTACCAGCAGTCCTGCTAGCGGGGGAGGAAATGAGCAGTTCTTC.

V usage is TRBV4-3 and J usage is TRBJ1-4; no clear D gene. Trimming shortened V by 3 bases and J by 6 bases, and 11 bases separated the two germline ends. Germline values: CDR1 LGHNA, CDR2 YSLEER. The length of the CDR3 is 14 residues. The chain's CDR3 is CASSHGTIDEKLFF. CDR3 DNA sequence: TGCGCCAGCAGCCACGGTACCATAGATGAAAAACTGTTTTTT.

This chain uses TRBV29-1 with TRBJ1-5; D uncertain. CDR3 length equals 13 residues. The germline CDR1 and CDR2 sequences are SQVTM and ANQGSEA. V was pared by 5 bases and J by 7 bases, with 15 bases between. The DNA for the CDR3 is TGCAGCGTTCCGGCGGGGAAACGACAGCCCCAGCATTTT. Its translation is CSVPAGKRQPQHF.

This clone has a single count. The genes are TRBV27 and TRBJ1-3, with a tentative D call TRBD1 (6 bases). Trimming cost V 5 bases and J 2 bases, with 13 bases left between them. The CDR3 is made up of 15 amino acids. The germline V gene encodes CDR1 MNHEY and CDR2 SMNVEV (reference sequence). CDR3: CASSPWGQAGNTIYF. CDR3 sequence (DNA): TGTGCCAGCAGTCCCTGGGGGCAGGCTGGAAACACCATATATTTT.

The genes are TRBV2 and TRBJ1-1; maybe TRBD1 (5 bases). CDR1 is SNHLY and CDR2 is FYNNEI in the germline V gene. Deletions cut 8 bases from V and 4 bases from J, with 14 bases between. This CDR3 is 13 amino acids long. In DNA, the CDR3 is TGTGCCAGCGTATATTCGGGGGGCACTGAAGCTTTCTTT. Its protein product is CASVYSGGTEAFF. The full variable domain, in which reference TRBV2 and TRBJ1-1 provide the parts outside the CDR3, is EPEVTQTPSHQVTQMGQEVILRCVPISNHLYFYWYRQILGQKVEFLVSFYNNEISEKSEIFDDQFSVERPDGSNFTLKIRSTKLEDSAMYFCASVYSGGTEAFFGQGTRLTVV.

This clone was seen only a few times. This rearrangement joins TRBV20-1 to TRBJ1-1; TRBD1 aligns across 8 bases. Germline lookup yields CDR1 DFQATT and CDR2 SNEGSKA (reference sequence). The CDR3 totals 11 residues. With V trimmed by 3 bases and J by 11 bases, 5 bases remained unmatched. The CDR3 reads CSASEDREAFF. DNA for the CDR3: TGCAGTGCTAGCGAGGACAGGGAGGCTTTCTTT.

The J gene is TRBJ2-1, the V gene TRBV4-2, with 10 nucleotides matching TRBD2. V trimming: 0 bases; J trimming: 6 bases; junction bases outside the gene matches: 5. Germline CDR1 LGHNA, CDR2 YNFKEQ. This CDR3 contains 16 residues. The CDR3 spells CASSQDLAGGLNEQFF. The CDR3 DNA reads as TGTGCCAGCAGCCAAGATTTAGCGGGGGGCCTCAATGAGCAGTTCTTC.

The chain joins TRBV7-3 to TRBJ2-1; 9 bases line up with TRBD2. From germline, CDR1 is SGHTA and CDR2 FQGTGA. Trimming cost V 2 bases and J 5 bases; bases outside gene matches: 4. This CDR3 is 15 amino acids long. CDR3 nucleotides: TGTGCCAGCAGCTTAGTAGCGGGGGTGAACAATGAGCAGTTCTTC. Translating gives CASSLVAGVNNEQFF.

The rearrangement joins TRBV9 to TRBJ2-7, with TRBD2 matching 7 bases. Per germline, CDR1 SGDLS and CDR2 YYNGEE. V was pared by 2 bases and J by 5 bases, with 7 bases of the junction left unmatched. The CDR3 runs 14 residues. The CDR3 region has the DNA TGTGCCAGCAGCGTGTCCGGGACTATAGACGAGCAGTACTTC. It yields the protein CASSVSGTIDEQYF.

This chain uses TRBV6-5 with TRBJ1-1; tentative D call: TRBD1 (6 bases). Germline-derived CDR1 and CDR2 are MNHEY and SVGAGI. V lost 4 bases to trimming and J lost 8 bases, with 11 bases between them. This CDR3 spans 12 amino acids. CDR3 amino acids: CASSSGQPEAFF. The CDR3 DNA follows: TGTGCCAGCAGTTCAGGACAGCCAGAAGCTTTCTTT.

The chain has TRBV30 and TRBJ2-2; D is possibly TRBD2 (6 bases). The CDR3 has 13 amino acids. Trimming pared 0 bases from V and 4 bases from J, leaving 6 bases between. Looked up from germline, CDR1 is GTSNPN and CDR2 is SVGIG (reference sequence). CDR3 amino acids: CAWSVGGTGELFF. In DNA, the CDR3 is TGTGCCTGGAGTGTGGGGGGCACCGGGGAGCTGTTTTTT.

This chain links TRBV7-9 with TRBJ1-5; D is perhaps TRBD1 (6 bases). There are 16 residues in the CDR3. CDR1 is SEHNR, CDR2 FQNEAQ, per germline (reference sequence). V lost 8 bases, J lost 0 bases, and 17 bases lay in between. The CDR3 DNA sequence: TGTGCCAGCCGGGGGGGCAGGCATAATAGCAATCAGCCCCAGCATTTT. Translated, it gives CASRGGRHNSNQPQHF.

This clone has a single count. The rearrangement links TRBV5-4 to TRBJ2-2; 8 nucleotides match TRBD2. Germline trimming cut 2 bases from V and 8 bases from J; bases unmatched to any gene: 8. This CDR3 contains 15 residues. Germline V gene data show CDR1 as SGHNT and CDR2 as YYREEE (reference sequence). The CDR3 DNA follows: TGTGCCAGCAGCTTCGGGCTAGCGGGTGTTGGGGAGCTGTTTTTT. Translating gives CASSFGLAGVGELFF.

V usage is TRBV5-1 and J usage is TRBJ2-7, with a weak D call TRBD1 (6 bases). The J call is in doubt because the DNA end fits TRBJ2-5 better. The CDR3 is 13 residues long. Germline assignment: CDR1 SGHRS and CDR2 YFSETQ. In nucleotides, the CDR3 is TGCGCCAGCAGAAGACAGGCCGGGGAGACCCAGTACTTC. Amino acids: CASRRQAGETQYF.

The chain couples TRBV27 to TRBJ2-3, with TRBD1 identical over 9 bases. J was trimmed by 3 bases and V by 7 bases; bases with no gene match: 8. The CDR3 extends over 15 amino acids. Germline V gene sequence: CDR1 MNHEY, CDR2 SMNVEV (reference sequence). CDR3 loop: CASTPEGQGTDTQYF. The CDR3 DNA is TGTGCCAGCACCCCCGAGGGACAGGGAACAGATACGCAGTATTTT.

The chain has TRBV11-3 and TRBJ2-1; 8 bases are shared with TRBD2. In germline, CDR1 is SGHNT, CDR2 YENEEA. The length of the CDR3 is 15 residues. J gave up 9 bases and V 2 bases, and 9 bases lay outside the gene matches. CDR3 loop: CASSLIRGGQGEQFF. The DNA for the CDR3 is TGTGCCAGCAGCTTAATCCGGGGGGGCCAGGGTGAGCAGTTCTTC.

Note on this clone: The sample contains more than one DNA sequence encoding this CDR3. V gene TRBV5-1 combines with J gene TRBJ1-1, with 11 nucleotides matching TRBD1. The CDR3 covers 14 residues. V dropped 4 bases and J dropped 5; count of bases not matched to a gene: 4. Germline CDR1 SGHRS, CDR2 YFSETQ. CDR3 nucleotides: TGCGCCAGCAGCCCCGGGACAGGGGGAACTGAAGCTTTCTTT. Translated, it gives CASSPGTGGTEAFF.

J is TRBJ2-3 and V is TRBV7-9; D gene ambiguous. CDR3 length: 14 residues. The germline gives CDR1 SEHNR, CDR2 FQNEAQ (reference sequence). V lost 1 base and J lost 4, with 9 bases in between. The CDR3 bases are TGTGCCAGCAGCTTAGACGTTACAGCAGATACGCAGTATTTT. This sequence encodes CASSLDVTADTQYF.

This sequence joins TRBV6-5 and TRBJ2-3, with D tentatively TRBD2 (5 bases). The CDR3 extends over 15 amino acids. Germline V gene sequence: CDR1 MNHEY, CDR2 SVGAGI. V dropped 3 bases and J dropped 0 bases, with 10 bases sitting between them. CDR3 loop: CASSYSVSSTDTQYF. In nucleotides, the CDR3 is TGTGCCAGCAGTTATAGCGTTTCTAGCACAGATACGCAGTATTTT.

The chain is built from TRBV7-3 and TRBJ2-2, with D uncertain. This CDR3 has 16 amino acids. V was shortened by 5 bases and J by 0 bases, with 13 bases between the two germline ends. Germline CDR1 is SGHTA and CDR2 is FQGTGA. This CDR3 is CASSLESLANTGELFF. The CDR3 DNA reads TGTGCCAGCAGCCTAGAGTCACTCGCGAACACCGGGGAGCTGTTTTTT.

The V gene is TRBV4-2, the J gene TRBJ2-5; no definite D call. With 0 bases removed from V and 2 bases from J, the gap between germline ends came to 13 bases. The CDR3 consists of 16 residues. The V gene's germline CDR1 is LGHNA and CDR2 YNFKEQ. The CDR3 spells CASSQDGYTPQETQYF. The DNA of the CDR3 is TGTGCCAGCAGCCAAGACGGGTATACACCTCAAGAGACCCAGTACTTC.

The V call is TRBV11-2, the J call TRBJ1-1; 7 bases line up with TRBD1. Germline V lookup: CDR1 SGHAT, CDR2 FQNNGV. The CDR3 totals 13 residues. After removal of 1 base from V and 6 bases from J, the junction contained 2 bases not matched to a gene. The CDR3 DNA is TGTGCCAGCAGCTTAGGAGGGACAGCTGAAGCTTTCTTT. Translated: CASSLGGTAEAFF.

The V call is TRBV4-1, the J call TRBJ2-7; D is uncertain. This CDR3 spans 11 amino acids. Looked up from germline, CDR1 is MGHRA and CDR2 is YSYEKL. Trimming pared 2 bases from V and 6 bases from J, leaving 5 bases between. The CDR3 DNA reads TGCGCCAGCAGCCAACGAGGCGAGCAGTACTTC. It codes for CASSQRGEQYF.

The chain recombines TRBV9 with TRBJ2-7, with a weak D call TRBD2 (6 bases). CDR1 and CDR2 from the germline V gene are SGDLS and YYNGEE. Trimming shortened V by 0 bases and J by 7 bases, and 8 bases separated the two germline ends. The CDR3 runs to 12 residues. This chain's CDR3 is CASSVGGREQYF. In nucleotides, the CDR3 is TGTGCCAGCAGCGTAGGAGGGAGGGAGCAGTACTTC.